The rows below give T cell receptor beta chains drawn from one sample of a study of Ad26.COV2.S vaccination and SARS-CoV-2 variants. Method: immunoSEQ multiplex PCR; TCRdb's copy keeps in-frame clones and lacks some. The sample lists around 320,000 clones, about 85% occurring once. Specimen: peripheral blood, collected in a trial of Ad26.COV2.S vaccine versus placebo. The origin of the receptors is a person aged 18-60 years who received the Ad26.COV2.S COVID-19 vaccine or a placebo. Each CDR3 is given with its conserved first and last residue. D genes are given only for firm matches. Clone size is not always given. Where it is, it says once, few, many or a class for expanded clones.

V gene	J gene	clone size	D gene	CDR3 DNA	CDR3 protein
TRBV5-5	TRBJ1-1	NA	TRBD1	TGTGCCAGCACCCAACCCGGGACAGGGAACACTGAAGCTTTCTTT	CASTQPGTGNTEAFF
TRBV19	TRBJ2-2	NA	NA	TGTGCCAGTAGTATAACTCAGAACACCGGGGAGCTGTTTTTT	CASSITQNTGELFF
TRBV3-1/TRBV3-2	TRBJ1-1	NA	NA	TGTGCCAGCAGCATACAGGGAGGGAACACTGAAGCTTTCTTT	CASSIQGGNTEAFF
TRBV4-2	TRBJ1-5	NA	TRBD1	TGTGCCAGCAGCCAAGATTGGGACAGGGGGATGGGCAATCAGCCCCAGCATTTT	CASSQDWDRGMGNQPQHF
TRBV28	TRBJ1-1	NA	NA	TGTGCCAGCGCGGGGTACACTGAAGCTTTCTTT	CASAGYTEAFF
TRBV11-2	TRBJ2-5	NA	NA	TGTGCCAGCAGCCATTCCAGAGAGACCCAGTACTTC	CASSHSRETQYF
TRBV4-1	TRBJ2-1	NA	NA	TGCGCCAGCAGCCGAGACAGCGACAATGAGCAGTTCTTC	CASSRDSDNEQFF
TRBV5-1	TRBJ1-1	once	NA	TGCGCCAGCAGCTTGGCGACAGGAGTGAACACTGAAGCTTTCTTT	CASSLATGVNTEAFF
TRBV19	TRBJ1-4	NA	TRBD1	TGTGCCAGTAGTCTCGAGGACAGGGGTCGAGGAGAAAAACTGTTTTTT	CASSLEDRGRGEKLFF
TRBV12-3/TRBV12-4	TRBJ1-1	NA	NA	TGTGCCAGCAGTTTATACGACACTGAAGCTTTCTTT	CASSLYDTEAFF
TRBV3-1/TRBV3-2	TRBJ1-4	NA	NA	TGTGCCAGCAGCCATACCGGGTCCGGGGAAAAACTGTTTTTT	CASSHTGSGEKLFF
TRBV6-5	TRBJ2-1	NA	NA	TGTGCCAGCATGAGGTTTGAGCAGTTCTTC	CASMRFEQFF
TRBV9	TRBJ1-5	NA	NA	TGTGCCAGCAGCGTAGGTGGGGGGATCAATCAGCCCCAGCATTTT	CASSVGGGINQPQHF
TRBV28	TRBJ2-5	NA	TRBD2	TGTGCCAGCAGTTTTCTTCAGCGGGGGACCCAGTACTTC	CASSFLQRGTQYF
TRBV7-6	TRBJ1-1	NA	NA	TGTGCCAGCAGCGCCATGAACACTGAAGCTTTCTTT	CASSAMNTEAFF
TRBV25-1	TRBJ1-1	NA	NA	TGTGCCAGCAGGTGGAACACTGAAGCTTTCTTT	CASRWNTEAFF
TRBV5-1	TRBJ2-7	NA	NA	TGCGCCACCGCATTGGGGGCCTCCTACGAGCAGTACTTC	CATALGASYEQYF
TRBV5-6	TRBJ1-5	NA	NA	TGTGCCAGCAGCTTCTCCAGGAATCAGCCCCAGCATTTT	CASSFSRNQPQHF
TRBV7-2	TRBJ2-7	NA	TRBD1	TGTGCCAGCAGCTCCGGGGACAGGCAGTACTTC	CASSSGDRQYF
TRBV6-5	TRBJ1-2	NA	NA	TGTGCCAGCAGTTTGGGTCTTTTCTATGGCTACACCTTC	CASSLGLFYGYTF
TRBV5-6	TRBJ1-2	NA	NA	TGTGCCAGCAGCTTGGACAGGTCCATCGGCTACACCTTC	CASSLDRSIGYTF
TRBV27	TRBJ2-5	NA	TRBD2	TGTGCCAGTTCAAGATGGGGACTAGGGATGGCCACACAAGAGACCCAGTACTTC	CASSRWGLGMATQETQYF
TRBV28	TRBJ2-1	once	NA	TGTGCCAGCAGTTTAATGACAGACTCCTACAATGAGCAGTTCTTC	CASSLMTDSYNEQFF
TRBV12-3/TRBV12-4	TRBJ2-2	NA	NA	TGTGCCAGGGGGGGCAACACCGGGGAGCTGTTTTTT	CARGGNTGELFF
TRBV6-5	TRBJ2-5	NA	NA	TGTGCCAGCAGCGGCGGGGGCTTGATAGAGACCCAGTACTTC	CASSGGGLIETQYF
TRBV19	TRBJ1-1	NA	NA	TGTGCCAGTAGTTTGGGGGCTCTCATGAACACTGAAGCTTTCTTT	CASSLGALMNTEAFF
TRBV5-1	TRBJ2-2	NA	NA	TGCGCCAGCAGCTTGGCCCCGCCTGGCACCGGGGAGCTGTTTTTT	CASSLAPPGTGELFF
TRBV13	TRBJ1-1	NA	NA	TGTGCCAGCAGCCCTGGGCGGGGGCTGGGGAACACTGAAGCTTTCTTT	CASSPGRGLGNTEAFF
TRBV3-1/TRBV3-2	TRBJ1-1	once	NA	TGTGCCAGCAGCCAAGAGACGTTGGCTGAAGCTTTCTTT	CASSQETLAEAFF
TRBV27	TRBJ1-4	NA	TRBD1	TGTGCCAGCAGTATGACAGGGGAGGGTGAAAAACTGTTTTTT	CASSMTGEGEKLFF
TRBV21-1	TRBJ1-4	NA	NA	TGTGCCAGCAGCAAGGGGAGACAGCCCGCAACTAATGAAAAACTGTTTTTT	CASSKGRQPATNEKLFF
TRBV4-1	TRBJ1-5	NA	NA	TGCGCCAGCAGCCAAGATCGGGTTCAGCCCCAGCATTTT	CASSQDRVQPQHF
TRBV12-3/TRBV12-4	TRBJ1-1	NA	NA	TGTGCCAGCAGTCAACTCGGACGGGGTGAAGCTTTCTTT	CASSQLGRGEAFF
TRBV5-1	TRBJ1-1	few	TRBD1	TGCGCCAGCAGCTTGGGGACAGGGGGAATGAACACTGAAGCTTTCTTT	CASSLGTGGMNTEAFF
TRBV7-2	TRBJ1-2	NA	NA	TGTGCCAGCAGCTTAAGCCAGGGCTATGGCTACACCTTC	CASSLSQGYGYTF
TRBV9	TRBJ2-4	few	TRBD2	TGTGCCAGCAGCGTAGGCCGGCAGGGAGGGAGGAACATTCAGTACTTC	CASSVGRQGGRNIQYF
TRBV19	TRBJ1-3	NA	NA	TGTGCCAGTAGTATCGACACCGAAAACACCATATATTTT	CASSIDTENTIYF
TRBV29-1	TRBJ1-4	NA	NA	TGCAGCGTTGTTGGCGAGGGACCAACTAATGAAAAACTGTTTTTT	CSVVGEGPTNEKLFF
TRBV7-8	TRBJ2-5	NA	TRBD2	TGTGCCAGCAGCTTAGGTGGTAGCGGGAAAGAGACCCAGTACTTC	CASSLGGSGKETQYF
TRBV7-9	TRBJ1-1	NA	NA	TGTGCCAGCAGCCTGCTGATGGAAGCTTTCTTT	CASSLLMEAFF
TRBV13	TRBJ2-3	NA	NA	TGTGCCAGCAGCTTAGGATCCGGGGGCGCCACAACAGATACGCAGTATTTT	CASSLGSGGATTDTQYF
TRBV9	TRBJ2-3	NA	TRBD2	TGTGCCAGCAGCCTTCGCGGGGGAAGGACAGATACGCAGTATTTT	CASSLRGGRTDTQYF
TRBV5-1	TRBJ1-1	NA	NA	TGCGCCAGCATTTCGACGGGGGGCCGTACTGAAGCTTTCTTT	CASISTGGRTEAFF
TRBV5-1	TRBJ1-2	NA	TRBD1	TGCGCCAGCAGCCCCGGGACAGGGGGCAAAAACTATGGCTACACCTTC	CASSPGTGGKNYGYTF
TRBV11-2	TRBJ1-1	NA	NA	TGTGCCAGCAGCGTAAACTCGGGGAACACTGAAGCTTTCTTT	CASSVNSGNTEAFF
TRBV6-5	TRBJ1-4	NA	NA	TGTGCCAGCAGGGACCAGGGGAGGACTAATGAAAAACTGTTTTTT	CASRDQGRTNEKLFF
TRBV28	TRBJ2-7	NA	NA	TGTGCCAGCAGTTTAGGTGGGTTATCCTACGAGCAGTACTTC	CASSLGGLSYEQYF
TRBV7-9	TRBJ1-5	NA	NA	TGTGCCAGCAGCCCCCTGGGGGGTATGGGCCAGCCCCAGCATTTT	CASSPLGGMGQPQHF
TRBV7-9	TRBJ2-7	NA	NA	TGTGCCAGCAGCCGACCCCCGGGGTTATACGAGCAGTACTTC	CASSRPPGLYEQYF
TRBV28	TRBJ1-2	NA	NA	TGTGCCAGCAGTCCCCCGACAGGCGGAGTTGGGGGCTACACCTTC	CASSPPTGGVGGYTF
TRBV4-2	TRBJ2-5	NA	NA	TGTGCCAGCAGCCTTTCAGGACAGCACCAAGAGACCCAGTACTTC	CASSLSGQHQETQYF
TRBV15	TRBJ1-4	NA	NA	TGTGCCACCAGCAGAGGGGAGCAGGAAAAACTGTTTTTT	CATSRGEQEKLFF
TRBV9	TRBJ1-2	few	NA	TGTGCCAGCAGCGTAGTGGGGGGCGGGTATGGCTACACCTTC	CASSVVGGGYGYTF
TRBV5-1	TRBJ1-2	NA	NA	TGCGCCAGCAGCTTGGGTACACCCTCGGGCTATGGCTACACCTTC	CASSLGTPSGYGYTF
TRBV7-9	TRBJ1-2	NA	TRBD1	TGTGCCAGCAGCTCACAGGGGAAGTACTATGGCTACACCTTC	CASSSQGKYYGYTF
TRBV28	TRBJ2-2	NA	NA	TGTGCCAGCAGTTCATCCCGCGGGCCGGCCGGGGAGCTGTTTTTT	CASSSSRGPAGELFF
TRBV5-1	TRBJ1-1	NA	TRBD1	TGCGCCAGCAGTTTTCGGGGGGACAGGGATATCACTGAAGCTTTCTTT	CASSFRGDRDITEAFF
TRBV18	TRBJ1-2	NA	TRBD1	TGTGCCAGCTCATCCGGGACAGTCTATGGCTACACCTTC	CASSSGTVYGYTF
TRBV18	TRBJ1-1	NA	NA	TGTGCCAGCTCACCACCCGTAAGCCCTGAAGCTTTCTTT	CASSPPVSPEAFF